These 21 T cell receptor beta chains came from one sample sequenced in a study of Graves' ophthalmopathy and Graves' hyperthyroidism. Transcripts of RNA were the source for amplifying TCR beta CDR3 regions. An initial RT-PCR round employing HTBI primers preceded a second-round multiplex PCR. TCRdb called the multiplex PCR reads again in MiXCR, with one record for every CDR3 protein. The repertoire consists of a few hundred thousand distinct CDR3 sequences, with approximately 15% occurring once and the leading ten covering 7%. Material for sequencing was peripheral blood. These receptors all come from a woman younger than 30 with stable Graves' hyperthyroidism.

This clonotype was observed at least ten times. This chain connects TRBV12-3 or TRBV12-4 to TRBJ2-2; tentative D call: TRBD2 (6 bases). Trimming stripped 6 bases from V and 6 bases from J, with 20 bases between. The CDR3 has 16 amino acids. Here the CDR3 reads CASSREGTQKSGELFF. The CDR3 nucleotides are TGTGCCAGCAGCCGTGAGGGGACTCAAAAATCCGGGGAGCTGTTTTTT.

This clonotype was detected ten times or more. The V and J genes are TRBV6-1 and TRBJ2-5, with D maybe TRBD2 (5 bases). The length of the CDR3 is 14 residues. Germline assignment: CDR1 MNHNS and CDR2 SASEGT. Between the trimmed V and J ends, which lost 5 bases and 0 bases, there was a span of 10 bases. The CDR3: CASSLWTYQETQYF. The CDR3 DNA sequence: TGTGCCAGCAGTCTATGGACTTACCAAGAGACCCAGTACTTC.

This clonotype was counted only a few times. This sequence joins TRBV7-9 and TRBJ1-2; D may be TRBD1 (6 bases). Germline CDR1 SEHNR, CDR2 FQNEAQ (reference sequence). There are 14 residues in the CDR3. V lost 5 bases, J lost 6 bases, and 16 bases lay in between. CDR3 protein: CASSRRTVEDGYTF. The CDR3 coding sequence is TGTGCCAGCAGCCGCAGGACAGTAGAGGATGGCTACACCTTC.

Ten or more counts support this clonotype. The V call is TRBV19, the J call TRBJ1-5; D remains ambiguous. Germline loops: CDR1 LNHDA, CDR2 SQIVND (reference sequence). This CDR3 contains 14 residues. The ends were cut back, 4 bases at V and 5 bases at J, with 12 bases in the middle. CDR3 sequence (DNA): TGTGCCAGTAGTAGAGGACTGAGCGATCAGCCCCAGCATTTT. It codes for CASSRGLSDQPQHF.

This clonotype came up many times. At one boundary the junction diverges from the germline segment, which might be a read error. The chain employs TRBV6-1 and TRBJ2-4; 7 bases are a match to TRBD1. This CDR3 is built from 14 residues. The germline gives CDR1 MNHNS, CDR2 SASEGT. CDR3 residues: CASSGGQYKNIKYF. The CDR3 coding sequence is TGTGCCAGCAGTGGGGGACAGTACAAAAACATTAAGTACTTC.

This clonotype has ten or more counts. The chain couples TRBV20-1 to TRBJ2-2, with no clear D. The CDR3 is 12 residues long. The V gene's germline CDR1 is DFQATT and CDR2 SNEGSKA (reference sequence). Trimming left V 4 bases short and J 2 bases short, with 5 bases between. The CDR3: CSAKGNTGELFF. CDR3 sequence (DNA): TGCAGTGCTAAAGGAAACACCGGGGAGCTGTTTTTT.

The CDR3 here is CASSLDTGSEAFF. CDR3 DNA sequence: TGTGCCAGCAGCTTGGACACCGGGTCCGAAGCTTTCTTT. The rearrangement joins TRBV11-1 to TRBJ1-1; a weak D match, TRBD1 (5 bases). There are 13 residues in the CDR3. Germline CDR1 is SGHAT and CDR2 is FQDESV (reference sequence). The V end was cut by 3 bases, the J end by 8 bases, with 13 bases between. Together with reference TRBV11-1 and TRBJ1-1, the CDR3 gives the full variable domain: EAEVAQSPRYKITEKSQAVAFWCDPISGHATLYWYRQILGQGPELLVQFQDESVVDDSQLPKDRFSAERLKGVDSTLKIQPAELGDSAMYLCASSLDTGSEAFFGQGTRLTVV.

In its sample, this clonotype was seen many times. This rearrangement joins TRBV2 to TRBJ1-5, with TRBD1 matching over 7 bases. This CDR3 is 15 amino acids long. Germline trimming cut 7 bases from V and 0 bases from J; bases unmatched to any gene: 6. CDR1 and CDR2 (germline): SNHLY, FYNNEI. In DNA form, the CDR3 reads TGTGCCAGCACCCGAGGGACAGTTAGCAATCAGCCCCAGCATTTT. It translates to CASTRGTVSNQPQHF. Using reference TRBV2 and TRBJ1-5 for the parts outside the CDR3, the full variable domain is EPEVTQTPSHQVTQMGQEVILRCVPISNHLYFYWYRQILGQKVEFLVSFYNNEISEKSEIFDDQFSVERPDGSNFTLKIRSTKLEDSAMYFCASTRGTVSNQPQHFGDGTRLSIL.

This clonotype was detected ten times or more. This rearrangement joins TRBV20-1 to TRBJ2-7; 9 bases fit TRBD2. There are 15 residues in the CDR3. V dropped 0 bases and J dropped 2; count of bases not matched to a gene: 5. The germline V gene has CDR1 DFQATT and CDR2 SNEGSKA (reference sequence). The CDR3 loop is CSARDLRTSAYEQYF. The CDR3 DNA reads TGCAGTGCTAGAGACCTTAGGACTAGCGCCTACGAGCAGTACTTC.

The genes are TRBV2 and TRBJ2-2; the D gene is possibly TRBD1 (6 bases). CDR3 size: 15 residues. Trimming took 3 bases from V and 5 from J, leaving 13 bases between them. Per germline, CDR1 SNHLY and CDR2 FYNNEI. The CDR3 loop is CASSDWAGVTGELFF. The DNA for the CDR3 is TGTGCCAGCAGTGATTGGGCAGGGGTAACCGGGGAGCTGTTTTTT. Based on the CDR3 plus reference TRBV2 and TRBJ2-2, the full variable domain is EPEVTQTPSHQVTQMGQEVILRCVPISNHLYFYWYRQILGQKVEFLVSFYNNEISEKSEIFDDQFSVERPDGSNFTLKIRSTKLEDSAMYFCASSDWAGVTGELFFGEGSRLTVL.

This clonotype was observed many times. In DNA, the CDR3 is TGTGCCAGCAGTGGAACAGGGCCGGGGGAGACCCAGTACTTC. Protein sequence: CASSGTGPGETQYF. The chain is built from TRBV12-3 or TRBV12-4 and TRBJ2-5; tentatively, D is TRBD1 (6 bases). The length of the CDR3 is 14 residues. V shed 5 bases and J shed 5 bases, with 15 bases lying between them.

This clonotype turned up a few times. One end of the junction is discordant with germline, which a read error may explain. This rearrangement joins TRBV7-8 to TRBJ2-4; 7 bases line up with TRBD1. The CDR3 loop spans 14 amino acids. The germline gives CDR1 SGHVS, CDR2 FQNEAQ. The CDR3: CASSQDRAGDIKYF. CDR3 nucleotide sequence: TGTGCCAGCAGCCAAGACAGGGCAGGGGACATTAAGTACTTC.

This clonotype was seen a few times. CDR3 sequence: CTSSLLGLAGGRRYEQYF. In nucleotides, the CDR3 is TGTACCAGCAGCTTACTTGGACTAGCGGGGGGGAGGCGATACGAGCAGTACTTC. The chain is built from TRBV7-2 and TRBJ2-7, with 15 bases identical to TRBD2. The CDR3 runs to 18 residues. In germline, CDR1 is SGHTA, CDR2 FQGNSA. V gave up 2 bases and J gave up 4 bases; unmatched junction bases: 9.

The chain is built from TRBV19 and TRBJ1-1; D ambiguous. Germline V gene sequence: CDR1 LNHDA, CDR2 SQIVND (reference sequence). The CDR3 length is 12 residues. Trimming stripped 5 bases from V and 11 bases from J, with 15 bases between. Here the CDR3 reads CASSPPYLGAFF. CDR3 coding DNA: TGTGCCAGTAGTCCACCTTATTTAGGCGCTTTCTTT.

This clonotype appeared a few times. The genes are TRBV14 and TRBJ1-1; no firm D call. The CDR3 runs 13 residues. From germline, CDR1 is SGHDN and CDR2 FVKESK. V was shortened by 3 bases and J by 6 bases, with 11 bases between the two germline ends. The CDR3 loop reads CASSQTGFSEAFF. CDR3 nucleotides: TGTGCCAGCAGCCAGACCGGATTTTCTGAAGCTTTCTTT.

This chain connects TRBV11-1 to TRBJ2-2; TRBD2 agrees at 11 bases. This CDR3 region has 18 residues. V lost 5 bases to trimming and J lost 5 bases; unmatched junction nucleotides: 13. CDR1 and CDR2 from the germline V gene are SGHAT and FQDESV (reference sequence). CDR3 residues: CASSTTSGGRERTGELFF. The DNA for the CDR3 is TGTGCCAGCAGCACAACTAGCGGGGGTCGGGAGAGGACCGGGGAGCTGTTTTTT.

This clonotype was seen many times. This chain joins TRBV6-1 and TRBJ1-1; 7 bases match TRBD1. With V trimmed by 0 bases and J by 4 bases, 5 bases remained unmatched. The CDR3 loop spans 15 amino acids. Per germline, CDR1 MNHNS and CDR2 SASEGT. In nucleotides, the CDR3 is TGTGCCAGCAGTGAAGCAGGGGGCGCTACCACTGAAGCTTTCTTT. Protein product: CASSEAGGATTEAFF.

This clonotype was recorded many times. The genes are TRBV11-2 and TRBJ2-7, with 9 nucleotides matching TRBD1. The CDR3 extends over 14 amino acids. V gave up 1 base and J gave up 6 bases; unmatched junction bases: 4. CDR1 SGHAT and CDR2 FQNNGV come from the germline V gene. CDR3 bases: TGTGCCAGCAGCTTAGTTGGGACAGGGATCGAGCAGTACTTC. This codes for CASSLVGTGIEQYF.

The DNA for the CDR3 is TGCAGTGCTAGAGAGGCCTCAGGGCGGGAGACCCAGTACTTC. This gives the protein CSAREASGRETQYF. This rearrangement joins TRBV20-1 to TRBJ2-5; maybe TRBD1 (5 bases). The V end was cut by 0 bases, the J end by 5 bases, with 13 bases between. The CDR3 loop spans 14 amino acids. Looked up from germline, CDR1 is DFQATT and CDR2 is SNEGSKA (reference sequence).

A few counts support this clonotype. The CDR3 protein is CASSYSGGGEYNEQFF. In DNA form, the CDR3 reads TGTGCCAGCAGTTACTCTGGCGGGGGGGAGTACAATGAGCAGTTCTTC. The chain employs TRBV6-5 and TRBJ2-1; 9 nucleotides line up with TRBD2. The V gene's germline CDR1 is MNHEY and CDR2 SVGAGI. Trimming took 0 bases from V and 4 from J; bases not matched to a gene: 4. The CDR3 has 16 residues.

The chain links TRBV27 to TRBJ1-6, with TRBD1 matching 9 bases. The length of the CDR3 is 16 residues. Trimming removed 2 bases from V and 9 bases from J; junction bases left unmatched: 8. Germline V lookup: CDR1 MNHEY, CDR2 SMNVEV (reference sequence). The CDR3 sequence is CASSLTPDRGVSPLHF. The CDR3 DNA follows: TGTGCCAGCAGTTTAACCCCGGACAGGGGAGTTTCACCCCTCCACTTT.